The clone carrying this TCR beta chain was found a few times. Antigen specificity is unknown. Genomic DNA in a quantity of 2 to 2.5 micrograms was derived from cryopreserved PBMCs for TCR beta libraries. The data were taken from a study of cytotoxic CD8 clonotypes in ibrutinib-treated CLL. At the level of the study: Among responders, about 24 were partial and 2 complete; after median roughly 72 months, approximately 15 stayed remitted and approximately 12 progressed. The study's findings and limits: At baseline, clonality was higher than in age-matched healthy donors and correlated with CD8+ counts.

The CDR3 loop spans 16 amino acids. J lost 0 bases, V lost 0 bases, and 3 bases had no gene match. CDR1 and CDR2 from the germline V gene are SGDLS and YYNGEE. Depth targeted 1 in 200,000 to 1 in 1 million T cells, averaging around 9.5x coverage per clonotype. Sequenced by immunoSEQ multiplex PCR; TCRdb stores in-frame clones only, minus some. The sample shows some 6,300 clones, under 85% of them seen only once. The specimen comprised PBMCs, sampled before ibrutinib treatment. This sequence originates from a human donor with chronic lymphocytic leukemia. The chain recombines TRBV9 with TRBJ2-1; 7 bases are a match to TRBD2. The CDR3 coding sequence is TGTGCCAGCAGCGTAGGGGACTACAGCTCCTACAATGAGCAGTTCTTC. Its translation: CASSVGDYSSYNEQFF.